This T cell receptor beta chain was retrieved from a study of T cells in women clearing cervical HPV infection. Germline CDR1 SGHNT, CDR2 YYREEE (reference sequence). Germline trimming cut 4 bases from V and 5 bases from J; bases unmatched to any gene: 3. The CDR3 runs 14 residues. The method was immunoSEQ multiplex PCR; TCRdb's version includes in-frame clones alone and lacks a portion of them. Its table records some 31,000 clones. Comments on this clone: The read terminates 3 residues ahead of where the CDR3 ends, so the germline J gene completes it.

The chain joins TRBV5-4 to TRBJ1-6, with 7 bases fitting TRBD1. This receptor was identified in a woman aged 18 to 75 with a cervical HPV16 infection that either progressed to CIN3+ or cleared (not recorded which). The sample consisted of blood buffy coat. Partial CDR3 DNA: TGTGCCAGCAGCCGGGACAGCAATAATTCACCC. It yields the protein CASSRDSNNSP. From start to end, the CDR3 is CASSRDSNNSPLHF.